These T cell receptor beta chains were read from a single sample in a study of cytomegalovirus exposure and HLA in healthy donors. Sequencing was performed with immunoSEQ multiplex PCR; in TCRdb, only in-frame clones are kept and a portion is missing. The sample shows some 200,000 clones, approximately 79% of them seen only once. Source material: PBMCs. These TCRs come from a man aged 50 to 60 in good health and CMV-seronegative. Both conserved end residues are part of each CDR3.

J: TRBJ2-3; V: TRBV11-2; CDR3: CASSLVGLVRSSTDTQYF
J: TRBJ2-7; V: TRBV5-6; CDR3: CASSSGAKPYEQYF
J: TRBJ1-1; V: TRBV7-3; CDR3: CASSSSGQWNTEAFF
J: TRBJ1-4; V: TRBV18; CDR3: CASSERTGGGEKLFF
J: TRBJ2-2; V: TRBV27; CDR3: CASSFLGGQARTGELFF
J: TRBJ2-2; V: TRBV29-1; CDR3: CSVVAGESPNTGELFF
J: TRBJ2-7; V: TRBV6-5; CDR3: CASQGTGGYEQYF
J: TRBJ2-1; V: TRBV5-6; CDR3: CASSFRASGSYNEQFF
J: TRBJ2-1; V: TRBV5-4; CDR3: CASSKDSGNYNEQFF
J: TRBJ1-4; V: TRBV7-9; CDR3: CASSPRTSNEKLFF
J: TRBJ2-3; V: TRBV20-1; CDR3: CSASAGTTQYF
J: TRBJ2-7; V: TRBV7-9; CDR3: CASTPPDKYEQYF
J: TRBJ1-4; V: TRBV4-2; CDR3: CASSQDQGQGNEKLFF
J: TRBJ2-2; V: TRBV19; CDR3: CASSFLVGPGELFF
J: TRBJ2-7; V: TRBV28; CDR3: CASSLLETTLGGEQYF
J: TRBJ1-2; V: TRBV9; CDR3: CASRTLYYGYTF
J: TRBJ2-7; V: TRBV5-1; CDR3: CASSTRTGLNYEQYF
J: TRBJ2-2; V: TRBV5-1; CDR3: CASSPRQDQTGELFF
J: TRBJ2-7; V: TRBV5-5; CDR3: CASSLRGGSYEQYF
J: TRBJ2-2; V: TRBV7-9; CDR3: CASSPTATSANTGELFF
J: TRBJ1-3; V: TRBV7-8; CDR3: CASSSGDRGNTIYF
J: TRBJ1-2; V: TRBV18; CDR3: CASSVDRGLDYGYTF